One and the same sample provided the 9 T cell receptor beta chains below, sequenced in a study of T cells in Graves' hyperthyroidism and ophthalmopathy. Template material for amplifying TCR beta CDR3 regions consisted of RNA transcripts. First-round RT-PCR of the TCR CDR3 relied on the HTBI primer set. In TCRdb, the multiplex PCR reads were re-called with MiXCR into one record per CDR3 protein. The sample consists of around 620,000 distinct CDR3 sequences, about a sixth of them appearing once. Sequences were obtained from blood. All receptors come from a woman in her thirties with Graves' hyperthyroidism.

V is TRBV19 and J is TRBJ2-7; D is ambiguous. V gave up 5 bases and J gave up 6 bases, with 11 bases separating them. This CDR3 comprises 12 residues. Germline lookup yields CDR1 LNHDA and CDR2 SQIVND (reference sequence). The CDR3 here is CASSGSAREQYF. The CDR3 DNA follows: TGTGCCAGTAGTGGGTCGGCCCGCGAGCAGTACTTC.

This clonotype was recorded many times. The chain has TRBV28 and TRBJ1-3; D gene unclear. The V gene lost 4 bases and the J gene lost 2 bases, with 15 bases spanning the gap. Germline CDR1 MDHEN, CDR2 SYDVKM. The CDR3 loop spans 16 amino acids. The CDR3 DNA is TGTGCCAGCAGTTCCAGTGGGTCGGGAACTGGAAACACCATATATTTT. Protein sequence: CASSSSGSGTGNTIYF.

Many counts were recorded for this clonotype. The rearrangement uses TRBV6-1 and TRBJ2-7, with 12 nucleotides matching TRBD2. This CDR3 contains 14 residues. Germline CDR1 MNHNS, CDR2 SASEGT. V dropped 6 bases and J dropped 3; count of bases not matched to a gene: 3. The CDR3 coding sequence is TGTGCCAGCAGGCGACTAGCGGGAGTCTACGAGCAGTACTTC. Protein product: CASRRLAGVYEQYF.

This clonotype was seen at least ten times. V usage is TRBV5-1 and J usage is TRBJ2-1; D is unresolved. This CDR3 region has 12 residues. The ends were cut back, 4 bases at V and 5 bases at J, with 7 bases in the middle. The germline V gene has CDR1 SGHRS and CDR2 YFSETQ. The CDR3 region has the DNA TGCGCCAGCAGCATATTCAACAATGAGCAGTTCTTC. Residues: CASSIFNNEQFF.

The gene calls are TRBV6-1 and TRBJ2-2, with 8 bases identical to TRBD2. This CDR3 has 16 residues. The trim removed 8 bases at V and 4 bases at J, leaving 12 bases unmatched. Per the germline V gene, CDR1 is MNHNS and CDR2 is SASEGT. Here the CDR3 reads CASVRTGTRSTGELFF. The CDR3 DNA reads as TGTGCCAGCGTCAGGACCGGGACTAGATCCACCGGGGAGCTGTTTTTT.

This clonotype was counted a few times. This chain links TRBV28 with TRBJ2-3, with 7 bases aligning to TRBD1. The ends lost 6 bases at V and 2 bases at J; junction bases unmatched: 8. The CDR3 spans 15 residues. Germline V gene data show CDR1 as MDHEN and CDR2 as SYDVKM. The CDR3 here is CASRPGTENTDTQYF. CDR3 DNA: TGTGCCAGCAGACCCGGGACAGAAAACACAGATACGCAGTATTTT.

The chain is built from TRBV29-1 and TRBJ2-1; 7 bases map to TRBD2. Trimming took 4 bases from V and 9 from J; bases not matched to a gene: 12. CDR3 length equals 14 residues. Germline V gene lookup returns CDR1 SQVTM and CDR2 ANQGSEA. CDR3 in DNA: TGCAGCGTTGTAGGAGGGGAGGGGTGGGGTGAGCAGTTCTTC. Its protein is CSVVGGEGWGEQFF.

This clonotype was counted many times. V and J are TRBV28 and TRBJ1-5; the D is unclear. Germline CDR1 and CDR2: MDHEN and SYDVKM. The V end lost 4 bases, the J end lost 2 bases, and 15 bases lay between the germline ends. The CDR3 has 16 amino acids. The CDR3 sequence is CASSSPPWRGNQPQHF. DNA for the CDR3: TGTGCCAGCAGTTCCCCCCCTTGGCGCGGCAATCAGCCCCAGCATTTT.

In its sample, this clonotype was seen many times. The rearrangement links TRBV6-1 to TRBJ2-5; D uncertain. The ends were cut back, 6 bases at V and 5 bases at J, with 16 bases in the middle. Germline CDR1 is MNHNS and CDR2 is SASEGT. CDR3 length equals 14 residues. The CDR3 region is CASRPRGGWETQYF. The CDR3, as DNA: TGTGCCAGCAGACCTCGCGGTGGGTGGGAGACCCAGTACTTC.